The clone carrying this T cell receptor beta chain was counted at least ten times. The antigen is unknown. Each CDR3 protein is one row after TCRdb ran MiXCR on the reads. The sample yields approximately 500,000 distinct CDR3 sequences, about 10% seen once. The data derive from a study of T cell repertoires in cytomegalovirus infection. Study-wide context: CMV infection and matching HLA type were both indicated by public TCR beta signatures. Overall study findings and caveats: Based on cumulative public TCR beta family frequency, carriers of CMV plus the relevant HLA were identified. The ex vivo response showed dominance by HLA-C-restricted CMV-specific TCR beta clonotypes.

The V gene lost 0 bases and the J gene lost 4 bases, with 9 bases spanning the gap. CDR1 MNHEY and CDR2 SVGAGI come from the germline V gene. The CDR3 has 15 residues. This chain uses TRBV6-5 with TRBJ1-4; D gene ambiguous. Sequenced input: PBMCs. The sequence came from a human donor in good health (CMV status not recorded). Some clones in this sample may be carry-over from other donors' samples. CDR3: CASSYSRQVNEKLFF. CDR3 coding DNA: TGTGCCAGCAGTTACTCGAGGCAGGTTAATGAAAAACTGTTTTTT.